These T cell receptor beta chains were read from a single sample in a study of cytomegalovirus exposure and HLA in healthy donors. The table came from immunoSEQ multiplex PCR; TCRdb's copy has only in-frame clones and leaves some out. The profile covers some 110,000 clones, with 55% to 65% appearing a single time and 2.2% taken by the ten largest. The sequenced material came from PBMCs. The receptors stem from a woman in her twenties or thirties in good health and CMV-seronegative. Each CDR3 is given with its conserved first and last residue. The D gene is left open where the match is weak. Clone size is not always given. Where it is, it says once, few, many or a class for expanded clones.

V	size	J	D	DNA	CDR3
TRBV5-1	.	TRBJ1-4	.	TGCGCCAGCAGCTTGGCCATCGGACAGACAAATGAAAAACTGTTTTTT	CASSLAIGQTNEKLFF
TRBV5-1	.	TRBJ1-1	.	TGCGCCAGCAGATTGGGGGCCATGAACACTGAAGCTTTCTTT	CASRLGAMNTEAFF
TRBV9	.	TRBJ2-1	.	TGTGCCAGCAGCGTAGGGCTCCTCAATGAGCAGTTCTTC	CASSVGLLNEQFF
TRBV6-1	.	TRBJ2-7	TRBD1	TGTGCCAGCAGTGGTCACCAAGGACAGGGGGCAATTGGGATCTACGAGCAGTACTTC	CASSGHQGQGAIGIYEQYF
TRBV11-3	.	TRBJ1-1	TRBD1	TGTGCCAGCAGTCGGGACAGGGCCACTGAAGCTTTCTTT	CASSRDRATEAFF
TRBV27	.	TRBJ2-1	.	TGTGCCAGCAGTCCTACAGCGGTTAACTCCTACAATGAGCAGTTCTTC	CASSPTAVNSYNEQFF
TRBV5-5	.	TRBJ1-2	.	TGTGCCAGCAGCTTGGGGGCCCGGGGGACCAACTATGGCTACACCTTC	CASSLGARGTNYGYTF
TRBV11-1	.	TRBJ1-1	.	TGTGCCAGCAGCTTTATCTTCGAGGGAAAAGCTTTCTTT	CASSFIFEGKAFF
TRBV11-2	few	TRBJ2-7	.	TGTGCCAGCAGCCCGATCCGGGGCTCCTACGAGCAGTACTTC	CASSPIRGSYEQYF
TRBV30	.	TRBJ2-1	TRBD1	TGTGCCTGGCAAAGAACAGGGGGCGCCTACAATGAGCAGTTCTTC	CAWQRTGGAYNEQFF
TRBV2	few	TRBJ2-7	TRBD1	TGTGCCAGCAGTGAGGACAGGGGGCGATACGAGCAGTACTTC	CASSEDRGRYEQYF
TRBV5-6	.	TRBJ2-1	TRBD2	TGTGCCAGCAGCTTGGGATCTAGGACTAGCGCTTACAATGAGCAGTTCTTC	CASSLGSRTSAYNEQFF
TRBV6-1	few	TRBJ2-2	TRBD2	TGTGCCAGCAGTGAACTAGCGGGAGGGAACACCGGGGAGCTGTTTTTT	CASSELAGGNTGELFF
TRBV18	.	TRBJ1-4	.	TGTGCCAGCTCACCGCCCAGCGGGGAAAAACTGTTTTTT	CASSPPSGEKLFF
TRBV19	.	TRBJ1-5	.	TGTGCCAGTAGTATATCACGGGGTAATAACCAGCCCCAGCATTTT	CASSISRGNNQPQHF
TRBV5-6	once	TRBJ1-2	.	TGTGCCAGCAGCTTGGACAGGCCTAACTATGGCTACACCTTC	CASSLDRPNYGYTF
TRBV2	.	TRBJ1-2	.	TGTGCCAGCAGTAGGGGGGGCCGTGGCTACACCTTC	CASSRGGRGYTF
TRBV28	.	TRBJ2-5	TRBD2	TGTGCCAGCAGCCTGGCCGGGACTAGCGGACTACAAGAGACCCAGTACTTC	CASSLAGTSGLQETQYF
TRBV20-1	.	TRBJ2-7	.	TGCAGTGCCCCCAACTACGAGCAGTACTTC	CSAPNYEQYF
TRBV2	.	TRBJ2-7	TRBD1	TGTGCCAGCAGTCGACAGGGTAGAATCTACGAGCAGTACTTC	CASSRQGRIYEQYF
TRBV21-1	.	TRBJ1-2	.	TGTGCCAGCAGCAAAACACGTACAGGGGGAGGATTCGATGGCTACACCTTC	CASSKTRTGGGFDGYTF
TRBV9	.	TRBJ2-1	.	TGTGCCAGCAGCGACCCCCCTAGCGCCCTCCTTAGCGAGCAGTTCTTC	CASSDPPSALLSEQFF
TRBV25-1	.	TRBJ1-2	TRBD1	TGTGCCAGCAGTGAAGGGGACAGGGAAGGCACCTTC	CASSEGDREGTF
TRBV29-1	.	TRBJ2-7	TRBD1	TGCAGCGTTGAGGTTTTGGACAGGGGTTTTCACGAGCAGTACTTC	CSVEVLDRGFHEQYF
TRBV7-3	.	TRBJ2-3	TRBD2	TGTGCCAGCAGCCAGGGACTAGCGGGGGGGCCTGATACGCAGTATTTT	CASSQGLAGGPDTQYF
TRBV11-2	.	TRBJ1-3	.	TGTGCCAGCAGCCCACCGCCAGGCAACACCATATATTTT	CASSPPPGNTIYF
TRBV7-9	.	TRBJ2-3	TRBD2	TGTGCCAGCAGCTCTCTCAAGGCGGGGGAAGATACGCAGTATTTT	CASSSLKAGEDTQYF
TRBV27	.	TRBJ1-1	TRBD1	TGTGCCAGCAGTTTTACCACCGGGACAGGGGTCCCTGAAGCTTTCTTT	CASSFTTGTGVPEAFF
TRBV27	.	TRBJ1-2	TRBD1	TGTGCCAGCAGCCCGGACAGGGCAAACTATGGCTACACCTTC	CASSPDRANYGYTF